The 8 T cell receptor beta chains in this list originate from one sample, sequenced in a study of blood T cell repertoires in COVID-19. Clones were sequenced by immunoSEQ multiplex PCR, and TCRdb holds only the in-frame ones, with some missing. The sample holds a few hundred thousand clones, nearly 90% seen once. The sequenced sample was PBMCs or T cells enriched from blood (not recorded which). The source of these receptors is a woman under 40 who had recovered from COVID-19.

The chain has TRBV19 and TRBJ1-1, with no clear D. Trimming cost V 2 bases and J 3 bases, with 7 bases left between them. The CDR3 extends over 13 amino acids. CDR1 is LNHDA, CDR2 SQIVND, per germline (reference sequence). The CDR3 DNA reads as TGTGCCAGTAGTATAAATCGAGACACTGAAGCTTTCTTT. It codes for CASSINRDTEAFF.

The rearrangement links TRBV7-3 to TRBJ2-7, with D perhaps matching TRBD2 (6 bases). The germline gives CDR1 SGHTA, CDR2 FQGTGA. The CDR3 has 13 amino acids. The V and J ends lost 5 bases and 2 bases respectively, with 10 bases between them. The CDR3 nucleotides are TGTGCCAGCAGCCTCCGGGGGACCTACGAGCAGTACTTC. Its translation is CASSLRGTYEQYF.

The V call is TRBV29-1, the J call TRBJ2-1; TRBD2 matches at 15 bases. This CDR3 spans 17 amino acids. Trimming at V came to 6 bases and at J to 8 bases, leaving 14 bases not matched to a gene. Germline-derived CDR1 and CDR2 are SQVTM and ANQGSEA. CDR3 residues: CSVAAGRGTSGRYEQFF. The CDR3 region has the DNA TGCAGCGTCGCCGCGGGTAGGGGGACTAGCGGGAGGTATGAGCAGTTCTTC.

About this clone: The junction and the germline gene differ at one end; a read error may be behind it. J is TRBJ2-5 and V is TRBV7-7; TRBD2 matches 12 bases. The CDR3 contains 17 residues. Germline loops: CDR1 SSHAT, CDR2 FNYEAQ (reference sequence). Here the CDR3 reads CASSLDTSGGIQETQYF. Here the CDR3 DNA reads TGTGCTAGCAGCTTAGATACTAGCGGGGGGATCCAAGAGACCCAGTACTTC.

This chain joins TRBV29-1 and TRBJ1-2; D perhaps matches TRBD1 (5 bases). Per germline, CDR1 SQVTM and CDR2 ANQGSEA. V was shortened by 8 bases and J by 5 bases, with 18 bases between the two germline ends. This CDR3 spans 13 amino acids. The CDR3 bases are TGCAGCTTCTCCCGGGGGGAGAGATATGGCTACACCTTC. Its translation: CSFSRGERYGYTF.

This chain joins TRBV28 and TRBJ2-1; weak D call: TRBD2 (5 bases). V was shortened by 4 bases and J by 7 bases, with 17 bases between the two germline ends. CDR1 is MDHEN and CDR2 is SYDVKM in the germline V gene. The length of the CDR3 is 15 residues. CDR3 in DNA: TGTGCCAGCAGTTCCTTCACTAGAAGTGGTAATGAGCAGTTCTTC. It codes for CASSSFTRSGNEQFF.

V usage is TRBV2 and J usage is TRBJ2-2; 10 bases align to TRBD2. The V and J ends lost 8 bases and 0 bases, in that order; junction bases with no gene match: 0. This CDR3 contains 14 residues. Germline lookup yields CDR1 SNHLY and CDR2 FYNNEI. The CDR3 region has the DNA TGTGCCAGCCTAGCGGGAGCGAACACCGGGGAGCTGTTTTTT. Translating it yields CASLAGANTGELFF.

The J gene is TRBJ2-2, the V gene TRBV2; 7 bases map to TRBD1. The germline V gene has CDR1 SNHLY and CDR2 FYNNEI. Trimming took 3 bases from V and 7 from J; bases not matched to a gene: 8. This CDR3 is built from 15 residues. The CDR3 region has the DNA TGTGCCAGCAGTGAGGCAGGGGGATTGGGCGGGGAGCTGTTTTTT. Protein: CASSEAGGLGGELFF. The full variable domain, completed using reference TRBV2 and TRBJ2-2, is EPEVTQTPSHQVTQMGQEVILRCVPISNHLYFYWYRQILGQKVEFLVSFYNNEISEKSEIFDDQFSVERPDGSNFTLKIRSTKLEDSAMYFCASSEAGGLGGELFFGEGSRLTVL.